The T cell receptor beta chain under discussion was sequenced for a study of vaccination and CD4 T cells after COVID-19. For the study at large: Post-diagnosis, post-COVID samples were collected after a median approximately 91 days, ranging 35 to 161. Taking of post-vaccine samples occurred a median approximately 72 days after dose two (range 14 to 241).

The Oncomine TCR Beta short-read assay was what sequenced the DNA obtained from cultured CD4+ T cells. In TCRdb, the PCR reads were re-called with MiXCR into one record per CDR3 protein. This sample has some 11,000 distinct CDR3 sequences, with about 38% found just once. Treatment given: approximately nine-day PBMC culture with coronavirus spike peptide pools or control peptides (ViraFEST assay). The authors cultured a few million PBMCs per well with 10 IU/ml IL-2 and roughly 9.3 ug/ml peptide pools. CDR1 and CDR2 from the germline V gene are DFQATT and SNEGSKA (reference sequence). This CDR3 is 14 amino acids long. V dropped 6 bases and J dropped 3 bases, with 14 bases sitting between them. This clonotype came up a few times. Antigen: not known. Regarding the study as a whole: Vaccine-specific clones in convalescent patients were spike mono-reactive in 304 of 307 cases.

The sequenced sample consisted of cultured CD4+ T cells from blood. J is TRBJ2-2 and V is TRBV20-1, with D perhaps being TRBD1 or TRBD2 (5 bases each). The sequence derives from a human donor with COVID-19. The DNA of the CDR3 is TGCAGTGCGTCCCGGGACCAAGACACCGGGGAGCTGTTTTTT. It encodes CSASRDQDTGELFF.